The entry below describes one T cell receptor (beta chain). Its antigen is not yet known. The record has no base qualities; no much larger clone is one base away. Library preparation used the immunoSEQ multiplex PCR assay. The table was pulled from immuneACCESS by TCRdb, which kept in-frame rearrangements only. Such tables lose some clones; where checked, under half of the loss comes from unresolved V genes, and the rest has no known cause. A total of 95,000 to 150,000 clones appear in this sample, 85% to 90% of them only once. The ten largest clonotypes hold 5.5% to 8% of the sample. The data were obtained in a study of radiotherapy plus CTLA-4 blockade in lung cancer (dated by TCRdb to between 2017 and 2018). In the study overall: Objective responses occurred in about 20% of enrolled patients, and 30% to 40% achieved disease control. The investigation overall reported the following: After treatment with radiotherapy and ipilimumab, TCR clones that originated in tumors expanded in peripheral blood. The strongest predictors of response, as reported, were early dynamic changes in blood T cell clones along with a rise in serum interferon-beta after radiation.

For this chain, trimming is 0 bases at the V end and 7 bases at the J end, and the number of junction bases without a gene match is 5. The CDR3, from cysteine to phenylalanine, totals 17 residues. The sequence is cut down to CDR3 DNA, 51 bases in frame from base 1. CDR1 and CDR2 (KGHSH, LQKENI) derive from the germline V gene. The study tested focal radiation therapy combined with CTLA-4 blockade (ipilimumab) in patients with chemo-refractory metastatic non-small-cell lung cancer. This sequence originates from a human donor with non-small cell lung cancer that progressed on radiotherapy plus ipilimumab. This sample comprised peripheral blood, obtained from a patient treated with radiotherapy plus ipilimumab. This sequence uses TRBV18 and TRBJ2-1, and TRBD2 matches 14 of the central bases. The CDR3 region has the sequence CASSPPGLAGVRNEQFF. The DNA reads TGTGCCAGCTCACCACCGGGACTAGCGGGAGTGCGGAATGAGCAGTTCTTC.